This TCR beta chain stems from a study of vaccination effects on CD4 cells after COVID-19. The CDR3 sequence is 15 residues long. Trimming took off 3 bases at V and 3 bases at J, with 12 bases between the two ends. Germline V CDR1 and CDR2: SNHLY, FYNNEI. The protocol was immunoSEQ multiplex PCR, while the TCRdb copy is restricted to in-frame clones and leaves out a portion. The profile covers about 31,000 clones, with roughly two thirds appearing a single time and around 27% taken by the ten largest. Prior to sequencing, the ViraFEST assay stimulated PBMC with viral peptide pools, which expanded the antigen-specific CD4+ T cells. Between days 10 and 11 of culture, CD4+ T cells were separated out. Cells had half their medium changed to IL-2 medium on days 3 and 7. A word on this clone: The antigen remains unidentified.

The sequence was obtained from a human donor who received a COVID-19 vaccine. The input for sequencing was CD4+ T cells from PBMCs cultured with HCoV-229E spike peptides, taken before COVID-19 vaccination. This sequence joins TRBV2 and TRBJ1-5; weak D call: TRBD1 (5 bases). The DNA of the CDR3 is TGTGCCAGCAGTGAGGGTGACAGCCTCAATCAGCCCCAGCATTTT. It encodes CASSEGDSLNQPQHF.